Below are 22 T cell receptor beta chains sequenced from a single sample in a study of blood T cells in healthy people across ages. Primed by a sample-barcoded 5' primer and a J-beta primer mix, a second PCR proceeded for roughly 7 to 12 cycles. TCRdb reprocessed the 5' RACE reads via MiXCR and lists one record per CDR3 protein. The data contain more than 900,000 distinct CDR3 sequences, almost 30% of them singletons. The same data also contributed to another study, on T cells of mothers and their children.

The sample consisted of blood. These TCRs come from a woman between 40 and 50 years old in good health.

The V gene is TRBV11-2, the J gene TRBJ1-1; D is unresolved. The germline V gene encodes CDR1 SGHAT and CDR2 FQNNGV. Trimming removed 0 bases from V and 11 bases from J, with 10 bases in between. There are 12 residues in the CDR3. The CDR3: CASSLDSVRAFF. The CDR3 nucleotides read TGTGCCAGCAGCTTAGATTCGGTTCGGGCTTTCTTT.

Ten or more counts support this clonotype. The chain has TRBV29-1 and TRBJ1-5; D not certain. This CDR3 has 14 residues. Per the germline V gene, CDR1 is SQVTM and CDR2 is ANQGSEA. V was clipped by 4 bases and J by 2 bases, with 12 bases between them. The CDR3 spells CSVVSVGGNQPQHF. The CDR3 DNA reads as TGCAGCGTTGTAAGTGTCGGGGGCAATCAGCCCCAGCATTTT.

The V gene is TRBV5-5, the J gene TRBJ1-4; perhaps TRBD1 as D (5 bases). In germline, CDR1 is SGHKS, CDR2 YYEKEE (reference sequence). This CDR3 region has 15 residues. V was trimmed by 3 bases and J by 8 bases, leaving 17 bases between them. CDR3 sequence reads: CASSWGPLGTEKLFF. CDR3 coding DNA: TGTGCCAGCAGCTGGGGCCCCCTGGGAACAGAAAAACTGTTTTTT.

A note on this clonotype: This sequence may be a read error, since a much larger clone differs from it by one base. The CDR3 nucleotides are TGCAGCGTTGAAGAGTACTACGAGAAGTACTTC. Translating gives CSVEEYYEKYF. This rearrangement joins TRBV29-1 to TRBJ2-5; D remains ambiguous. V was trimmed by 0 bases and J by 12 bases, leaving 11 bases between them. CDR1 is SQVTM, CDR2 ANQGSEA, per germline. The CDR3 runs 11 residues.

This clonotype came up once. This sequence may be a read error, since a much larger clone differs from it by one base. The CDR3 here is CASSQGLRQYF. The CDR3 bases are TGCGCCAGCAGCCAGGGGTTAAGGCAGTATTTT. The chain couples TRBV4-1 to TRBJ2-3; D uncertain. Per the germline V gene, CDR1 is MGHRA and CDR2 is YSYEKL. The V end was cut by 3 bases, the J end by 11 bases, with 9 bases between. There are 11 residues in the CDR3.

The chain uses TRBV5-1 and TRBJ1-2; D gene ambiguous. Germline CDR1 is SGHRS and CDR2 is YFSETQ. The CDR3 sequence is 15 residues long. Trimming took 0 bases from V and 0 from J, leaving 9 bases between them. CDR3 residues: CASSLAEQSNYGYTF. CDR3 DNA sequence: TGCGCCAGCAGCTTGGCGGAACAGTCTAACTATGGCTACACCTTC.

This clonotype has at least ten counts. V and J are TRBV28 and TRBJ2-7; D remains ambiguous. Per germline, CDR1 MDHEN and CDR2 SYDVKM. Trimming left V 7 bases short and J 2 bases short, with 15 bases between. The CDR3 sequence is 14 residues long. CDR3 sequence: CASKGIPQTYEQYF. DNA of the CDR3: TGTGCCAGCAAGGGCATACCTCAAACCTACGAGCAGTACTTC.

As regards this clonotype: A single base separates this from a much larger clone, so it may be a read error. This chain connects TRBV29-1 to TRBJ2-1, with D possibly being TRBD2 (6 bases). V was pared by 8 bases and J by 3 bases, with 14 bases between. CDR1 is SQVTM, CDR2 ANQGSEA, per germline. The CDR3 spans 13 residues. This CDR3 reads CSIRLVDYNEQFF. The DNA of the CDR3 is TGCAGCATAAGACTAGTGGACTACAATGAGCAGTTCTTC.

The chain carries TRBV5-5 and TRBJ2-7; D remains ambiguous. This CDR3 has 12 residues. CDR1 SGHKS and CDR2 YYEKEE come from the germline V gene (reference sequence). V dropped 6 bases and J dropped 2 bases, with 9 bases sitting between them. The CDR3 reads CASTDLTYEQYF. Here the CDR3 DNA reads TGTGCCAGCACCGATCTTACCTACGAGCAGTACTTC.

The rearrangement joins TRBV12-3 or TRBV12-4 to TRBJ2-7; maybe TRBD2 (5 bases). This CDR3 region has 15 residues. Trimming cost V 3 bases and J 0 bases, with 12 bases left between them. The CDR3 sequence: CASSFWRASSYEQYF. The CDR3 nucleotides are TGTGCCAGCAGTTTTTGGCGGGCTAGCTCCTACGAGCAGTACTTC.

The chain carries TRBV7-3 and TRBJ2-1; D remains unclear. CDR3 size: 13 residues. V was cut by 5 bases and J by 4 bases, with 9 bases left in between. From germline, CDR1 is SGHTA and CDR2 FQGTGA. CDR3 amino acids: CASSAHPYNEQFF. The CDR3, as DNA: TGTGCCAGCAGCGCACACCCATACAATGAGCAGTTCTTC.

This clonotype was seen only a few times. The chain combines TRBV12-3 or TRBV12-4 with TRBJ2-7; D is ambiguous. Trimming stripped 1 base from V and 7 bases from J, with 11 bases between. CDR3 length: 13 residues. The CDR3 sequence: CASSLVPSSEQYF. In DNA form, the CDR3 reads TGTGCCAGCAGTTTAGTTCCTTCGTCGGAGCAGTACTTC.

This clonotype was counted at least ten times. The rearrangement links TRBV12-3 or TRBV12-4 to TRBJ2-1; no clear D gene. The CDR3 is made up of 11 amino acids. The V end lost 1 base, the J end lost 8 bases, and 3 bases lay between the germline ends. For the CDR3, the DNA is TGTGCCAGCAGTTTAGATCATGAGCAGTTCTTC. Translated: CASSLDHEQFF.

The chain is built from TRBV7-6 and TRBJ2-7, with 7 bases aligning to TRBD1. This CDR3 spans 18 amino acids. Germline assignment: CDR1 SGHVS and CDR2 FNYEAQ. The V gene end was trimmed by 2 bases and the J gene end by 1 base; junction bases not matched to a gene: 14. The CDR3 here is CASSLLPYSGQQSYEQYF. CDR3 coding DNA: TGTGCCAGCAGCTTACTCCCCTACTCGGGACAGCAATCCTACGAGCAGTACTTC.

The rearrangement uses TRBV20-1 and TRBJ2-1, with 12 bases fitting TRBD2. This CDR3 region has 14 residues. Losses at the gene ends were 1 base for V and 12 bases for J; bases not matched to a gene: 7. The V gene's germline CDR1 is DFQATT and CDR2 SNEGSKA (reference sequence). The CDR3 bases are TGCAGTGCTAGAGTTCCTAGCGGGGGGGACCGGCAGTTCTTC. Protein: CSARVPSGGDRQFF.

J is TRBJ2-7 and V is TRBV6-5; D may be TRBD2 (5 bases). Looked up from germline, CDR1 is MNHEY and CDR2 is SVGAGI. The V end lost 6 bases, the J end lost 0 bases, and 15 bases lay between the germline ends. There are 15 residues in the CDR3. The CDR3 here is CASSGSEGGSYEQYF. CDR3 DNA sequence: TGTGCCAGCAGCGGCTCAGAAGGAGGCTCCTACGAGCAGTACTTC.

This clonotype came up many times. This CDR3 is CASSIPQGVRETQYF. The CDR3 DNA is TGTGCCAGCAGTATTCCACAGGGAGTGAGAGAGACCCAGTACTTC. V and J are TRBV6-1 and TRBJ2-5, with D tentatively TRBD1 (6 bases). CDR3 length: 15 amino acids. Germline CDR1 is MNHNS and CDR2 is SASEGT. Trimming removed 5 bases from V and 4 bases from J, with 17 bases in between.

This clonotype has at least ten counts. The genes are TRBV20-1 and TRBJ2-5; 8 nucleotides line up with TRBD2. V dropped 0 bases and J dropped 4; count of bases not matched to a gene: 7. The CDR3 sequence is 15 residues long. Germline CDR1 reads DFQATT; CDR2 reads SNEGSKA (reference sequence). This CDR3 is CSARDLSGGGETQYF. CDR3 nucleotides: TGCAGTGCTAGAGATTTGAGCGGGGGAGGAGAGACCCAGTACTTC.

This clonotype was counted ten times or more. A much larger clone differs from this one at a single base, so this may be a read error. The rearrangement links TRBV6-4 to TRBJ2-1; 9 bases agree with TRBD2. The DNA end is more similar to TRBJ2-7, so the J call may be wrong. CDR3 length: 15 residues. Germline assignment: CDR1 MRHNA and CDR2 SNTAGT. DNA of the CDR3: TGTGCCAGCAGTGAGACTAGCGGCTCCTACAATGAGCAGTACTTC. This codes for CASSETSGSYNEQYF.

The chain carries TRBV12-3 or TRBV12-4 and TRBJ2-7; D is unresolved. Trimming stripped 6 bases from V and 7 bases from J, with 16 bases between. This CDR3 comprises 13 residues. CDR3 bases: TGTGCCAGCAGAGCTGGGCGTAACAATGAGCAGTACTTC. The encoded protein is CASRAGRNNEQYF.

The chain carries TRBV12-3 or TRBV12-4 and TRBJ1-1, with D perhaps matching TRBD1 (5 bases). This CDR3 is 13 amino acids long. The V end lost 4 bases, the J end lost 5 bases, and 11 bases lay between the germline ends. The CDR3 here is CASSWDGKTEAFF. As DNA, the CDR3 is TGTGCCAGCAGTTGGGACGGAAAAACTGAAGCTTTCTTT.

The chain joins TRBV20-1 to TRBJ2-6; 7 bases are a match to TRBD1. Germline CDR1 reads DFQATT; CDR2 reads SNEGSKA (reference sequence). The junction had 13 bases not matched to a gene; V was cut back by 5 bases and J by 0 bases. The CDR3 spans 18 residues. The CDR3 spells CSAFIPGQRRSGANVLTF. DNA for the CDR3: TGCAGTGCTTTTATCCCGGGACAGCGACGCTCTGGGGCCAACGTCCTGACTTTC.